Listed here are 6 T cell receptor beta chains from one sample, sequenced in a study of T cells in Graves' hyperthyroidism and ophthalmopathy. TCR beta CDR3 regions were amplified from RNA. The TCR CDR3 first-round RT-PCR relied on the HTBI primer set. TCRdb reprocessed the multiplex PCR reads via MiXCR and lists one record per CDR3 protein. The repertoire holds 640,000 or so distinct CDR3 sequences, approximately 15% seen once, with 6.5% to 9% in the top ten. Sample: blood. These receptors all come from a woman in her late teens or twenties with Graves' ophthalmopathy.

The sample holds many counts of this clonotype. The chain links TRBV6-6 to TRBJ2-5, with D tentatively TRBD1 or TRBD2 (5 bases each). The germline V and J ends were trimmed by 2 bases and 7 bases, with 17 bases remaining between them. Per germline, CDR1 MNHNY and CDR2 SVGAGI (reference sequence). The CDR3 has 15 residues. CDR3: CASSYGTSLDVTQYF. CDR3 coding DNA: TGTGCCAGCAGTTACGGGACCTCCCTGGACGTGACCCAGTACTTC.

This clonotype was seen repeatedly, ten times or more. CDR3 residues: CSARDGGTTTGELFF. The CDR3 DNA reads TGCAGTGCTAGAGATGGTGGGACAACCACCGGGGAGCTGTTTTTT. The J gene is TRBJ2-2, the V gene TRBV20-1, with D possibly matching TRBD1 (6 bases). CDR1 is DFQATT, CDR2 SNEGSKA, per germline (reference sequence). The V end lost 0 bases, the J end lost 4 bases, and 12 bases lay between the germline ends. The CDR3 contains 15 residues.

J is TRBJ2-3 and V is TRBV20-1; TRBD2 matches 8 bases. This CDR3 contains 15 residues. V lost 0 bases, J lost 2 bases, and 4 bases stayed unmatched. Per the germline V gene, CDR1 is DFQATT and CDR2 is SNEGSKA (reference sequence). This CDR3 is CSARDLAGFTDTQYF. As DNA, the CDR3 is TGCAGTGCTAGAGATCTAGCGGGCTTCACAGATACGCAGTATTTT.

Here the CDR3 DNA reads TGTGCCTGGAGGACCCCCGGTAGCGGGCATTTCAATGAGCAGTTCTTC. Amino acids: CAWRTPGSGHFNEQFF. The chain has TRBV30 and TRBJ2-1; 7 bases are a match to TRBD2. Germline loops: CDR1 GTSNPN, CDR2 SVGIG (reference sequence). Germline trimming cut 3 bases from V and 6 bases from J; bases unmatched to any gene: 14. CDR3 size: 16 residues.

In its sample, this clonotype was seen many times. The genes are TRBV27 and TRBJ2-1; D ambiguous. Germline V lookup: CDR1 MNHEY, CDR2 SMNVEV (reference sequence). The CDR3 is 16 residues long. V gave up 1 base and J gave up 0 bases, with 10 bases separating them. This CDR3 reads CASSLLPVSSYNEQFF. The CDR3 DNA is TGTGCCAGCAGTTTATTGCCTGTAAGCTCCTACAATGAGCAGTTCTTC.

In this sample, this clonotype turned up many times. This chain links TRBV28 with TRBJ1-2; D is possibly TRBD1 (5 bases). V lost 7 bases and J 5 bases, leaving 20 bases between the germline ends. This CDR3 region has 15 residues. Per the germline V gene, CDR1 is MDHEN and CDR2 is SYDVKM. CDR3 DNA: TGTGCCAGCACCGAACCCGGCGGGGGGACGTATGGCTACACCTTC. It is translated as CASTEPGGGTYGYTF.